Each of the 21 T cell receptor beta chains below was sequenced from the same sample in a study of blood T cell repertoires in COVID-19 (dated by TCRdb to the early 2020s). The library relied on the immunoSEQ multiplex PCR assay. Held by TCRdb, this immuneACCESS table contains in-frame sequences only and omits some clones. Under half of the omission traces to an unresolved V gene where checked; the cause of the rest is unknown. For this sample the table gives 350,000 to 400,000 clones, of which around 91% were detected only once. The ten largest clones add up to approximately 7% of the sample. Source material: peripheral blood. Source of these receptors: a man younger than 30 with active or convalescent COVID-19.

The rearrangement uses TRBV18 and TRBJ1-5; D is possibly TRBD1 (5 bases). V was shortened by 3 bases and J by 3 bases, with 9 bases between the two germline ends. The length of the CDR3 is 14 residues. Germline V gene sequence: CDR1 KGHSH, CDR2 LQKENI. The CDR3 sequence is CASSPDKPNQPQHF. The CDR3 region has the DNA TGTGCCAGCTCACCGGACAAACCCAATCAGCCCCAGCATTTT.

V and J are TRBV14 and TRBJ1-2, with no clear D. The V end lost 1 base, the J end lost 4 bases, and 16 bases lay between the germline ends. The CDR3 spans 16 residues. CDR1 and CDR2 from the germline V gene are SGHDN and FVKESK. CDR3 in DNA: TGTGCCAGCAGCCAAGGAGGACTTCGCAGGATCTATGGCTACACCTTC. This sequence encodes CASSQGGLRRIYGYTF.

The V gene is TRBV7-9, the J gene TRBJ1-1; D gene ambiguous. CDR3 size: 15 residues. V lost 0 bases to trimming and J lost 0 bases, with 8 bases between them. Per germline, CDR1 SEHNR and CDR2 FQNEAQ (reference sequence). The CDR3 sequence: CASSLAQIMNTEAFF. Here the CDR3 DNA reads TGTGCCAGCAGCTTAGCCCAAATCATGAACACTGAAGCTTTCTTT. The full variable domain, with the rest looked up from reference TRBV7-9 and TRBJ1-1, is DTGVSQNPRHKITKRGQNVTFRCDPISEHNRLYWYRQTLGQGPEFLTYFQNEAQLEKSRLLSDRFSAERPKGSFSTLEIQRTEQGDSAMYLCASSLAQIMNTEAFFGQGTRLTVV.

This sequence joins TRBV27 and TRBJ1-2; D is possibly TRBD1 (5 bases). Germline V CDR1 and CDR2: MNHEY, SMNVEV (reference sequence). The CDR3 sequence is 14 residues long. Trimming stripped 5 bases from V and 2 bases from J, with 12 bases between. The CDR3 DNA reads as TGTGCCAGCAGTACCCGACAGAGAAACTATGGCTACACCTTC. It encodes CASSTRQRNYGYTF.

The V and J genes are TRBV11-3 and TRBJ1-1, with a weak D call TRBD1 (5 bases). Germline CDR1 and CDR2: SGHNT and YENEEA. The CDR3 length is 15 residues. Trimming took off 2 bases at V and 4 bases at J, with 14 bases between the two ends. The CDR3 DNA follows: TGTGCCAGCAGCTTAAAGGACACCCCGAGCACTGAAGCTTTCTTT. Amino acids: CASSLKDTPSTEAFF.

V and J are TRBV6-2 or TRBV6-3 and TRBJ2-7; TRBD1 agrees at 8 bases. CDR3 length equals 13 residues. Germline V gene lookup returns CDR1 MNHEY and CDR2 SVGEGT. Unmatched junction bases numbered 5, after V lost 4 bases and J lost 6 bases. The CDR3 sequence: CASSSTGVAEQYF. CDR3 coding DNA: TGTGCCAGCAGTTCGACAGGGGTTGCCGAGCAGTACTTC.

The CDR3, as DNA: TGTGCCAGCAGCTTAAGGTTCGGGAGCAATCAGCCCCAGCATTTT. Its translation: CASSLRFGSNQPQHF. This sequence joins TRBV7-2 and TRBJ1-5, with D uncertain. Germline V gives CDR1 SGHTA, CDR2 FQGNSA. V was cut by 2 bases and J by 1 base, with 9 bases left in between. This CDR3 has 15 residues.

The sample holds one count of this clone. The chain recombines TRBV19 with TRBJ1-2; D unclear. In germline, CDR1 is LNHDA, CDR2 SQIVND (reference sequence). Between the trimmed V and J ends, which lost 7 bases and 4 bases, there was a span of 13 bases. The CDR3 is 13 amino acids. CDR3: CASTLGRVYGYTF. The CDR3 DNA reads TGTGCCAGTACCCTCGGGCGGGTCTATGGCTACACCTTC.

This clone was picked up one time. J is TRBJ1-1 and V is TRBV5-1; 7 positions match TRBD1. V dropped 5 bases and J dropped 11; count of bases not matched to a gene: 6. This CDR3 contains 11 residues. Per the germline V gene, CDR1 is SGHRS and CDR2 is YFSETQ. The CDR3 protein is CASRYEGAAFF. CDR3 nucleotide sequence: TGCGCCAGCAGGTACGAGGGGGCCGCTTTCTTT.

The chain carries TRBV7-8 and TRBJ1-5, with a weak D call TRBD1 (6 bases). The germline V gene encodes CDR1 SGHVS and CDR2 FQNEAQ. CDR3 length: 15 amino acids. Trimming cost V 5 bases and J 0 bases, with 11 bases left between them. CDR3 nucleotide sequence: TGTGCCAGCAGCGCCAGGACAGATAGCAATCAGCCCCAGCATTTT. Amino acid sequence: CASSARTDSNQPQHF.

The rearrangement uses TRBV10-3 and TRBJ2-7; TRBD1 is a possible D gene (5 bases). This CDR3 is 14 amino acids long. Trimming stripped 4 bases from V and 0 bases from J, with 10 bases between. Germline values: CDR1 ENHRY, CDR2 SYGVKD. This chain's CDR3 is CAISAGADSYEQYF. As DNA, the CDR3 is TGTGCCATCAGTGCTGGGGCAGACTCCTACGAGCAGTACTTC.

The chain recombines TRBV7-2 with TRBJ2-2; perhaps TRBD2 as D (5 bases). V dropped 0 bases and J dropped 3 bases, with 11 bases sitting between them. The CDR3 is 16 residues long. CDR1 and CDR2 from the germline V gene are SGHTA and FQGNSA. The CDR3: CASSLAGRVYTGELFF. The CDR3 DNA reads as TGTGCCAGCAGCTTAGCTGGGCGGGTGTACACCGGGGAGCTGTTTTTT.

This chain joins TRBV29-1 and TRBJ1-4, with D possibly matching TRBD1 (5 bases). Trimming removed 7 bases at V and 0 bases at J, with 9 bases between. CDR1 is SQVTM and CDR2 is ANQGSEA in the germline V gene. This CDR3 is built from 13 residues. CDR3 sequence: CSGRGATNEKLFF. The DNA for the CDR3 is TGCAGCGGCCGGGGGGCAACTAATGAAAAACTGTTTTTT.

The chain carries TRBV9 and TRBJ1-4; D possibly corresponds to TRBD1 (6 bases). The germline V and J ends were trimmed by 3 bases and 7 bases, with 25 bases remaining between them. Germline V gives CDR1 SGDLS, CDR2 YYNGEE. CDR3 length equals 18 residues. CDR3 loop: CASSAPPIETGRGEKLFF. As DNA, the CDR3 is TGTGCCAGCAGCGCTCCTCCGATTGAGACAGGTCGAGGTGAAAAACTGTTTTTT.

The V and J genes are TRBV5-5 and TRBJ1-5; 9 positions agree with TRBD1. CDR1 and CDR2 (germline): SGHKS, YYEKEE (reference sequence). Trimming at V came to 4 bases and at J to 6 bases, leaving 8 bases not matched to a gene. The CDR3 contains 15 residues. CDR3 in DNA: TGTGCCAGCAGCCCGGAAGGGACAGGGCTTCAGCCCCAGCATTTT. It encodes CASSPEGTGLQPQHF. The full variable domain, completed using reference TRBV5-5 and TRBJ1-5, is DAGVTQSPTHLIKTRGQQVTLRCSPISGHKSVSWYQQVLGQGPQFIFQYYEKEERGRGNFPDRFSARQFPNYSSELNVNALLLGDSALYLCASSPEGTGLQPQHFGDGTRLSIL.

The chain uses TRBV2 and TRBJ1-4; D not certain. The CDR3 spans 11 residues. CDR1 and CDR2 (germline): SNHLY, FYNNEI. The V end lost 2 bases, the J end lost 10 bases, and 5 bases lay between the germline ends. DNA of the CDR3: TGTGCCAGCAGTGAATGGGCAAAACTGTTTTTT. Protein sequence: CASSEWAKLFF.

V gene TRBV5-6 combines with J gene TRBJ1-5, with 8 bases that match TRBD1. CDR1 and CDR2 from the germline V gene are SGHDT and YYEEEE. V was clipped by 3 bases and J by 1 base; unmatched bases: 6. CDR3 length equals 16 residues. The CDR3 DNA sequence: TGTGCCAGCAGCTCGAGCGACAGGGGAAGCAATCAGCCCCAGCATTTT. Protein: CASSSSDRGSNQPQHF.

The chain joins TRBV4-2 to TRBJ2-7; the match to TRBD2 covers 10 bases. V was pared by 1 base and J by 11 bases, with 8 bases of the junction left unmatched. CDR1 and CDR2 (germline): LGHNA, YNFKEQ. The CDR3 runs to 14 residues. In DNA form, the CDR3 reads TGTGCCAGCAGCCAAGGGCTAGCGGGGGAGAAGGAGTACTTC. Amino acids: CASSQGLAGEKEYF.

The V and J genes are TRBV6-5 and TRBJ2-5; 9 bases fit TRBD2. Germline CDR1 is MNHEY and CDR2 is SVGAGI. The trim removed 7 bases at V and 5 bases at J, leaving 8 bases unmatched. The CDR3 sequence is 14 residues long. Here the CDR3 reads CASKAGGLTETQYF. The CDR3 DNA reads TGTGCCAGCAAAGCGGGGGGACTTACGGAGACCCAGTACTTC.

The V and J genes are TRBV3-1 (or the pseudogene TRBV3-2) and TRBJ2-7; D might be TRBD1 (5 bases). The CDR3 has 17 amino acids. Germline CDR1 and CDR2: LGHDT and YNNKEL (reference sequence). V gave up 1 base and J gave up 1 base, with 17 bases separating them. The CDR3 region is CASSQGLSAGFSYEQYF. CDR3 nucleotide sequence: TGTGCCAGCAGCCAAGGTCTTTCGGCAGGGTTTTCCTACGAGCAGTACTTC.

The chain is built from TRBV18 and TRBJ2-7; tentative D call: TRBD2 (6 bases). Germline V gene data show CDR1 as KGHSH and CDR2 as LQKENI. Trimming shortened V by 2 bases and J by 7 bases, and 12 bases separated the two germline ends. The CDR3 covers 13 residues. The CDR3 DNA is TGTGCCAGCTCACCAGCGGGACTCCGGGAGCAGTACTTC. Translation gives CASSPAGLREQYF.